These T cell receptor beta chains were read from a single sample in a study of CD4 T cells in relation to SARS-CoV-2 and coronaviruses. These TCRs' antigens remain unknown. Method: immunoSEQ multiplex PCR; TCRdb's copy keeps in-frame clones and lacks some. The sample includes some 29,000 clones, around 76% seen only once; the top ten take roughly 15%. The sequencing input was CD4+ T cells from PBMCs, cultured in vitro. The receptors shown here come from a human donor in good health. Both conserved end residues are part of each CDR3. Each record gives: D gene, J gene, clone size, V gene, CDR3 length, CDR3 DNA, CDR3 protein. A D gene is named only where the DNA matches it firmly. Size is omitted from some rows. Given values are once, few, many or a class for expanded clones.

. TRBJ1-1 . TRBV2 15 TGTGCCAGCAGCCAGAACGGGGATATGAACACTGAAGCTTTCTTT CASSQNGDMNTEAFF
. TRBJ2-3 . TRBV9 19 TGTGCCAGCAGCGTAGGAAAGAGTAGCAGCCATGGTAGCACAGATACGCAGTATTTT CASSVGKSSSHGSTDTQYF
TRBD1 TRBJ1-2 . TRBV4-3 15 TGCGCCAGCAGCCAACTCAGAGGACAGGGATATGGCTACACCTTC CASSQLRGQGYGYTF
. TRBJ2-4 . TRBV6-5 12 TGTGCCAGCTCCACAGGGATGAACATTCAGTACTTC CASSTGMNIQYF
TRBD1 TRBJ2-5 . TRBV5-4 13 TGTGCCAGCAGCTTGGCCTACAGGGGGGACCGGTACTTC CASSLAYRGDRYF
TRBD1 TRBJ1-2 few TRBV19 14 TGTGCCAGTAGTATTTCGGCAGGGGGCTATGGCTACACCTTC CASSISAGGYGYTF
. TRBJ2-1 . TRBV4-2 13 TGTGCCAGCAGCCTAACTAGAGAGCGTGAGCAGTTCTTC CASSLTREREQFF
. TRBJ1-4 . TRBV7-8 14 TGTGCCAGCAGCTCCTATCTCCGAAATGAAAAACTGTTTTTT CASSSYLRNEKLFF
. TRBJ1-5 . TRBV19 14 TGTGCCACCCAAGTGGGTTTTGGCGGTCAGCCCCAGCATTTT CATQVGFGGQPQHF
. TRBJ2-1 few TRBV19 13 TGTGCCAGTAGTTTGGCCTCGGGGGATGAGCAGTTCTTC CASSLASGDEQFF
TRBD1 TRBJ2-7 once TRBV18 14 TGTGCCAGCTCACCAGGGACAGGGGGGATCGAGCAGTACTTC CASSPGTGGIEQYF
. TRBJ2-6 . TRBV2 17 TGTGCCAGCAGGCTCAGGGTTACTGACTCTGGGGCCAACGTCCTGACTTTC CASRLRVTDSGANVLTF
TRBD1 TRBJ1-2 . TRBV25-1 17 TGTGCCAGCAGTCAATCGGGACAGGGGACGTCTATCTATGGCTACACCTTC CASSQSGQGTSIYGYTF
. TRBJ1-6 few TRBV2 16 TGTGCCAGCAGTGAATGGGGGATTGAGTATAATTCACCCCTCCACTTT CASSEWGIEYNSPLHF
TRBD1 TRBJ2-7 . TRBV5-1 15 TGCGCCAGCAGCTTGGCGACAGGGCCCTCCTACGAGCAGTACTTC CASSLATGPSYEQYF
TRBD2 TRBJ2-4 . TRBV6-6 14 TGTGCCAGCAGTTACGGGACTAGTTTGGACATTCAGTACTTC CASSYGTSLDIQYF
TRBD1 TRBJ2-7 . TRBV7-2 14 TGTGCCAGCAGCTCCGGAGGGACAGGCTACGAGCAGTACTTC CASSSGGTGYEQYF
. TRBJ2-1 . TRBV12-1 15 TGTGCCAGCAGCTTCCCCGACAGGGGTAGGGATGAGCAGTTCTTC CASSFPDRGRDEQFF
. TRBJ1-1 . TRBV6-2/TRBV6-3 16 TGTGCCAGCAGTTACCCAGCACTTAGATTGAACACTGAAGCTTTCTTT CASSYPALRLNTEAFF
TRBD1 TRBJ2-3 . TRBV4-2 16 TGTGCCAGCAGCCAAGGGACAGGGGGTAGGGGAGATACGCAGTATTTT CASSQGTGGRGDTQYF
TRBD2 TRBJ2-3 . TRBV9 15 TGTGCCAGCAGTATAGCGGGGGGACTCACAGATACGCAGTATTTT CASSIAGGLTDTQYF
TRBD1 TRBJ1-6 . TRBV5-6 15 TGTGCCAGCAGCCGGGGACAGGGGGCGTATTCACCCCTCCACTTT CASSRGQGAYSPLHF
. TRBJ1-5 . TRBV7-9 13 TGTGCCAGCAGCTCCGGGACCAATCAGCCCCAGCATTTT CASSSGTNQPQHF
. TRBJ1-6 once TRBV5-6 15 TGTGCCAGCAGCAACGTAGGGCCCGGCGATGGGACCCTCCACTTT CASSNVGPGDGTLHF
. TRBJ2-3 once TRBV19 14 TGTGCCAGTGAGGGTCTAGTAGGACAAGATACGCAGTATTTT CASEGLVGQDTQYF
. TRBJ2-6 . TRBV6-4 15 TGTGCCAGCAGTTCAGACAGCTCTGGGGCCAACGTCCTGACTTTC CASSSDSSGANVLTF
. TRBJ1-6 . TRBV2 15 TGTGCCAGCAGTGAAACTGGGGTTTATAATTCACCCCTCCACTTT CASSETGVYNSPLHF
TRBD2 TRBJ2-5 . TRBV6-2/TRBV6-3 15 TGTGCCAGCAGTTACGGCCTAGCGGGAATTGAGACCCAGTACTTC CASSYGLAGIETQYF
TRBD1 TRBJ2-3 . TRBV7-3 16 TGTGCCAGCAGCTTAAGGGGGACAGGGGTAAGAGATACGCAGTATTTT CASSLRGTGVRDTQYF
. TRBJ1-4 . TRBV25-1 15 TGTGCCAGCAGTGAACCACAGGGAAACGATGAAAAACTGTTTTTT CASSEPQGNDEKLFF
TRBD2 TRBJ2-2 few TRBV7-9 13 TGTGCCAGCATCTCCGGGAGGCCCGGGGAGCTGTTTTTT CASISGRPGELFF
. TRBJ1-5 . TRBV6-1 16 TGTGCCAGCAGTGAAATGTGGGGAAATAGCAATCAGCCCCAGCATTTT CASSEMWGNSNQPQHF
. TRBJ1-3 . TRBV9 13 TGTGCCAGCAGCGCTTTGCAAGGTAACACCATATATTTT CASSALQGNTIYF
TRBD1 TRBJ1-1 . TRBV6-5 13 TGTGCCAGCAACCCCTCCGACAGGGCCGAAGCTTTCTTT CASNPSDRAEAFF
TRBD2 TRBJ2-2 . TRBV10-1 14 TGCGCCAGCAGTCTTAGCGGGGGCACCGGGGAGCTGTTTTTT CASSLSGGTGELFF
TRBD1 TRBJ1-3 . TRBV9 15 TGTGCCAGCAGCCAACAGGGGGCATACGGAAACACCATATATTTT CASSQQGAYGNTIYF
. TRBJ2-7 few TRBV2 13 TGTGCCAGCACCCTCTCGACAGGCTTCGAGCAGTACTTC CASTLSTGFEQYF
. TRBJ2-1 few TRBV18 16 TGTGCCAGCTCACCACCCCCAAGGCTAGCGAGGAATGAGCAGTTCTTC CASSPPPRLARNEQFF
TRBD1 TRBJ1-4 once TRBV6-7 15 TGTGCCAGCAGTTACGCAGGACAGGCCGAGGAAAAACTGTTTTTT CASSYAGQAEEKLFF
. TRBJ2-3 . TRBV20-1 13 TGCAGTGCTAGTTCCCCTAGCACAGATACGCAGTATTTT CSASSPSTDTQYF
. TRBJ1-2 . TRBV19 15 TGTGCCAGTAGTTCCACCCCCGGGGCGAACTATGGCTACACCTTC CASSSTPGANYGYTF
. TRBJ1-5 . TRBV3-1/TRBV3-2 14 TGTGCCAGCAGCCAAGGGGGTGGGTTACAGCCCCAGCATTTT CASSQGGGLQPQHF
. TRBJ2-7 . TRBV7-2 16 TGTGCCAGCAGCTTAGCAGGGTCGTCTAGCTCCTACGAGCAGTACTTC CASSLAGSSSSYEQYF
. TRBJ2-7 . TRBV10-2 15 TGCGCCAGCACTCCGGCACCACTGAGCTCCTACGAGCAGTACTTC CASTPAPLSSYEQYF
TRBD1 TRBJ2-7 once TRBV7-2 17 TGTGCCAGCAGCTTAGTAGGAGCCGGACAGGGGGCTGCCGAGCAGTACTTC CASSLVGAGQGAAEQYF